Sequencing of this T cell receptor (beta chain) was carried out in a study of relationships among human T cell subsets. Study-wide results and caveats: A CD4+CD8+ double-positive population could not be excluded by bead sorting.

TCR alpha and beta CDR3s were amplified from mRNA by semiquantitative ARM-PCR. ARM-PCR used tagged nested gene-specific primers, then communal superprimers for exponential amplification. Via MiXCR, TCRdb re-called the multiplex PCR reads, giving one row per CDR3 protein. The sample lists approximately 15,000 distinct CDR3 sequences; 50% to 75% were seen once. CD4+CD25+ regulatory T cells came from anti-CD25 bead selection of positively selected CD4+ cells. This clonotype came up once. Its specificity is unknown. Without the conserved terminal phenylalanine or tryptophan, this CDR3 likely stems from a read error. With V trimmed by 4 bases and J by 2 bases, 9 bases remained unmatched. Germline V gene sequence: CDR1 SGHRS, CDR2 YFSETQ. CDR3 length: 16 amino acids.

V usage is TRBV5-1 and J usage is TRBJ2-7; TRBD1 agrees at 10 bases. The sample consisted of Tregs sorted from blood. This TCR was sampled from a man aged 40-50 years in good health. CDR3 protein: CASSMTGQGTTYEQYS. The CDR3 DNA reads TGCGCCAGCAGCATGACGGGACAGGGGACCACCTACGAGCAGTACTCC.